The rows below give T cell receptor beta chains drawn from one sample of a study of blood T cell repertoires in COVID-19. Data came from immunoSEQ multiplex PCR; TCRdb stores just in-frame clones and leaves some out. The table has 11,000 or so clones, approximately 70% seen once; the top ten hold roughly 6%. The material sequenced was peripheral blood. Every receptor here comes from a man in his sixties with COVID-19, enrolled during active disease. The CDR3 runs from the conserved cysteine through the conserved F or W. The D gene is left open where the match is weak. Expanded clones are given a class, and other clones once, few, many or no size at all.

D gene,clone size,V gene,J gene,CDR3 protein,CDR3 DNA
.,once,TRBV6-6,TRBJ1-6,CASSPGRASNSPLHF,TGTGCCAGCAGCCCCGGGAGGGCCTCTAATTCACCCCTCCACTTT
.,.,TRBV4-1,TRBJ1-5,CASSQEMRVHQPQHF,TGCGCCAGCAGCCAAGAGATGCGGGTCCATCAGCCCCAGCATTTT
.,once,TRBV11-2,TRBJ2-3,CASSIDGGTDTQYF,TGTGCCAGCAGCATTGACGGGGGCACAGATACGCAGTATTTT
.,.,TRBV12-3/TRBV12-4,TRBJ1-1,CASSRDSQVVAFF,TGTGCCAGCAGCCGGGACTCCCAGGTGGTGGCTTTCTTT
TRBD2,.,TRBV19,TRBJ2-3,CASSMRGLVGDTQYF,TGTGCCAGTAGTATGAGGGGACTAGTTGGAGATACGCAGTATTTT
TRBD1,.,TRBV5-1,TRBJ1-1,CASSWQGGENTEAFF,TGCGCCAGCAGCTGGCAAGGGGGCGAGAACACTGAAGCTTTCTTT
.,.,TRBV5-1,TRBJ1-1,CASSLGGPGSTEAFF,TGCGCCAGCAGCTTGGGGGGGCCTGGGAGCACTGAAGCTTTCTTT
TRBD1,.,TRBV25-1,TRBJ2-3,CASSTGGAIQDTQYF,TGTGCCAGCAGTACAGGGGGCGCGATTCAAGATACGCAGTATTTT
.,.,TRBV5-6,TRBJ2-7,CASSLSGREQYF,TGTGCCAGCAGCTTGTCTGGGAGGGAGCAGTACTTC
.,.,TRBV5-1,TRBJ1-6,CASSSDTGFYNSPLHF,TGCGCCAGCAGCTCGGATACAGGATTCTATAATTCACCCCTCCACTTT
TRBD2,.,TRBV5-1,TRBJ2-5,CASSLAWLAEETQYF,TGCGCCAGCAGCTTGGCCTGGCTAGCGGAAGAGACCCAGTACTTC
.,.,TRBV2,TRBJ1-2,CASRENREVNYGYTF,TGTGCCAGCAGGGAGAACAGGGAAGTCAACTATGGCTACACCTTC
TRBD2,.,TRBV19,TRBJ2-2,CASSMTSGRGVGELFF,TGTGCCAGTAGTATGACTAGCGGGAGAGGAGTCGGGGAGCTGTTTTTT
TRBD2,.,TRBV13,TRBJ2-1,CASSLGVAGGRNEQFF,TGTGCCAGCAGCTTAGGCGTAGCGGGGGGGCGTAATGAGCAGTTCTTC
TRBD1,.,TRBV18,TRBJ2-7,CASSLTSDRGYEQYF,TGTGCCAGCTCACTTACCTCTGACAGGGGATACGAGCAGTACTTC
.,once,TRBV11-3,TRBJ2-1,CASSLGGANEQFF,TGTGCCAGCAGCTTAGGAGGAGCCAATGAGCAGTTCTTC
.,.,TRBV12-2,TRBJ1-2,CASRLAGAGYGYTF,TGTGCAAGTCGCTTAGCGGGGGCAGGCTATGGCTACACCTTC
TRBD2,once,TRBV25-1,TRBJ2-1,CASSGVAGPQFF,TGTGCCAGCAGTGGTGTAGCGGGTCCCCAGTTCTTC
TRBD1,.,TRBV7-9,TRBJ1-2,CASSLTRGSTNYGYTF,TGTGCCAGCAGCTTAACCAGGGGGTCGACTAACTATGGCTACACCTTC
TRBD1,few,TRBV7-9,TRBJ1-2,CASSLALGGGGYTF,TGTGCCAGCAGCTTAGCGTTAGGGGGCGGAGGCTACACCTTC
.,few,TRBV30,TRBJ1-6,CAWTGGGSPLHF,TGTGCCTGGACCGGGGGTGGGTCACCCCTCCACTTT
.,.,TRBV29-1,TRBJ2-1,CSVENYVAAYEQFF,TGCAGCGTTGAAAATTACGTAGCAGCGTATGAGCAGTTCTTC
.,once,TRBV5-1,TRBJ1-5,CASSQAIGQPQHF,TGCGCCAGCAGCCAAGCGATAGGTCAGCCCCAGCATTTT
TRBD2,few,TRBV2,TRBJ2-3,CASSDLPGGATDTQYF,TGTGCCAGCAGTGACCTTCCCGGGGGGGCGACAGATACGCAGTATTTT
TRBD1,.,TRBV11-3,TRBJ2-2,CASSIRGQGNTGELFF,TGTGCCAGCAGCATACGCGGACAGGGGAACACCGGGGAGCTGTTTTTT
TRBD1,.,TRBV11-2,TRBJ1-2,CASSFLGARTGTGGWGYTF,TGTGCCAGCAGTTTTTTGGGGGCCCGTACCGGGACAGGGGGCTGGGGCTACACCTTC
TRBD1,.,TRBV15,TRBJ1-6,CATSRDRQGASSPLHF,TGTGCCACCAGCAGAGATCGGCAGGGGGCGTCTTCACCCCTCCACTTT
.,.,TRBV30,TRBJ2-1,CAWSVQEQFF,TGTGCCTGGAGTGTACAGGAGCAGTTCTTC
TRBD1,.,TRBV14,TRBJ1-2,CASSQVDRGRHYGYTF,TGTGCCAGCAGCCAAGTGGACAGGGGGCGACACTATGGCTACACCTTC
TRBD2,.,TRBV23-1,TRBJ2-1,CASSQSGTTSGGTRAYNEQFF,TGCGCCAGCAGTCAATCGGGAACTACTAGCGGGGGGACGAGAGCCTACAATGAGCAGTTCTTC
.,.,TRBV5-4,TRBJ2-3,CASSLPAGGTDTQYF,TGTGCCAGCAGCTTGCCGGCAGGGGGCACAGATACGCAGTATTTT
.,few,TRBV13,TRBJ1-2,CASSLARKGHGYTF,TGTGCCAGCAGCTTAGCCCGGAAGGGGCATGGCTACACCTTC
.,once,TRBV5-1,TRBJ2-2,CASSLDRLGGGELFF,TGCGCCAGCAGCTTGGACAGGCTCGGAGGGGGGGAGCTGTTTTTT
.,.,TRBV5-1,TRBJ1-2,CASSYTYGVAPGYTF,TGCGCCAGCAGCTATACCTACGGGGTGGCCCCTGGCTACACCTTC
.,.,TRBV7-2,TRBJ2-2,CASSLMPGAEYTGELFF,TGTGCCAGCAGCTTAATGCCGGGAGCGGAATACACCGGGGAGCTGTTTTTT
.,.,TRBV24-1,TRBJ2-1,CATSDPPTRGNEQFF,TGTGCCACCAGTGACCCCCCGACTAGGGGCAATGAGCAGTTCTTC
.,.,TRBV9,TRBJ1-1,CASSVDAGLTLLEAFF,TGTGCCAGCAGCGTAGATGCGGGGCTAACCCTCCTCGAAGCTTTCTTT